The clone carrying this T cell receptor (beta chain) has ten or more counts. TCRdb re-called the 5' RACE reads through MiXCR, storing one row per CDR3 protein. The sample holds approximately 140,000 distinct CDR3 sequences; roughly 4.1% are singletons and the top ten take around 1.5%. RNA extraction used unfractionated whole blood as the source of total RNA. The CDR3 length is 15 residues. CDR1 and CDR2 (germline): DFQATT, SNEGSKA (reference sequence). Trimming stripped 5 bases from V and 4 bases from J, with 18 bases between. These data belong to a study of human T cells and chemical hapten exposure.

The receptor was derived from a female donor in good health. V usage is TRBV20-1 and J usage is TRBJ1-5, with a tentative D call TRBD1 (6 bases). This chain's CDR3 is CSARSTGTGNQPQHF. The CDR3 DNA reads TGCAGTGCTCGCTCCACAGGGACGGGGAATCAGCCCCAGCATTTT.